Presented here are 14 T cell receptor beta chains from one specimen sequenced in a study of blood T cell repertoires in COVID-19. TCRdb's table, derived via immunoSEQ multiplex PCR, lists solely in-frame clones and lacks some. The table records tens of thousands of clones, about 77% of them present only once. Sequenced input: peripheral blood. These receptors were obtained from a woman aged 65 to 85 with acute or convalescent COVID-19.

The chain couples TRBV3-1 (or the pseudogene TRBV3-2) to TRBJ2-7; D not resolved. V lost 0 bases and J 5 bases, leaving 14 bases between the germline ends. Germline loops: CDR1 LGHDT, CDR2 YNNKEL (reference sequence). The CDR3 length is 15 residues. The CDR3 is CASSQDRLTRNEQYF. CDR3 DNA sequence: TGTGCCAGCAGCCAAGATCGCCTTACGAGAAACGAGCAGTACTTC.

The chain uses TRBV4-2 and TRBJ2-5, with 7 bases identical to TRBD1. Losses at the gene ends were 2 bases for V and 3 bases for J; bases not matched to a gene: 15. The germline V gene encodes CDR1 LGHNA and CDR2 YNFKEQ. The CDR3 sequence is 18 residues long. The CDR3 sequence: CASSQRKASRGIEETQYF. CDR3 bases: TGTGCCAGCAGCCAAAGGAAGGCCAGCAGGGGGATCGAAGAGACCCAGTACTTC.

The CDR3, as DNA: TGTGCCAGCAAGGGGGATTTGGACACCGGGGAGCTGTTTTTT. Its protein product is CASKGDLDTGELFF. The genes are TRBV2 and TRBJ2-2; maybe TRBD1 (6 bases). V gave up 7 bases and J gave up 3 bases, with 12 bases separating them. Germline-derived CDR1 and CDR2 are SNHLY and FYNNEI. CDR3 length equals 14 residues.

This chain joins TRBV24-1 and TRBJ2-3, with 7 bases that match TRBD2. The CDR3 has 12 residues. Germline lookup yields CDR1 KGHDR and CDR2 SFDVKD. Here the CDR3 DNA reads TGTGCGGCAGGGAGGGGCACAGATACGCAGTATTTT. Translation: CAAGRGTDTQYF.

The V call is TRBV6-5, the J call TRBJ1-4; D remains ambiguous. Trimming removed 5 bases at V and 7 bases at J, with 14 bases between. The CDR3 contains 14 residues. CDR1 is MNHEY, CDR2 SVGAGI, per germline. In DNA form, the CDR3 reads TGTGCCAGCAGTCCCCAAGGGAGGGTTGAAAAACTGTTTTTT. This sequence encodes CASSPQGRVEKLFF.

The chain combines TRBV3-1 (or the pseudogene TRBV3-2) with TRBJ2-7; D gene uncertain. The germline CDR1 and CDR2 sequences are LGHDT and YNNKEL (reference sequence). V lost 4 bases to trimming and J lost 4 bases, with 11 bases between them. The CDR3 runs to 13 residues. CDR3 residues: CASSPAGRYEQYF. In DNA form, the CDR3 reads TGTGCCAGCAGCCCGGCAGGAAGGTACGAGCAGTACTTC.

J is TRBJ2-1 and V is TRBV4-1; 8 nucleotides align to TRBD1. CDR3 length equals 16 residues. V was clipped by 0 bases and J by 3 bases; unmatched bases: 4. Germline V gene sequence: CDR1 MGHRA, CDR2 YSYEKL. CDR3 residues: CASSQDPGQVYNEQFF. CDR3 coding DNA: TGCGCCAGCAGCCAAGATCCGGGACAGGTCTACAATGAGCAGTTCTTC.

V usage is TRBV7-2 and J usage is TRBJ2-5; 11 bases fit TRBD2. The CDR3 contains 14 residues. Looked up from germline, CDR1 is SGHTA and CDR2 is FQGNSA. V gave up 4 bases and J gave up 5 bases; unmatched junction bases: 3. Written as DNA, the CDR3 is TGTGCCAGCAGCTATAGCGGGGGGGTGGAGACCCAGTACTTC. As protein: CASSYSGGVETQYF. Full variable domain (missing parts from reference TRBV7-2 and TRBJ2-5): GAGVSQSPSNKVTEKGKDVELRCDPISGHTALYWYRQSLGQGLEFLIYFQGNSAPDKSGLPSDRFSAERTGGSVSTLTIQRTQQEDSAVYLCASSYSGGVETQYFGPGTRLLVL.

The CDR3, as DNA: TGCGCCAGCAGCCAAGGGAGGACAGGGGGCTACGAGCAGTACTTC. It is translated as CASSQGRTGGYEQYF. The V and J genes are TRBV4-3 and TRBJ2-7; TRBD1 aligns across 10 bases. Germline assignment: CDR1 LGHNA and CDR2 YSLEER. J was trimmed by 3 bases and V by 1 base; bases with no gene match: 3. CDR3 length: 15 amino acids.

V usage is TRBV20-1 and J usage is TRBJ1-6, with TRBD1 matching 10 bases. CDR1 and CDR2 (germline): DFQATT, SNEGSKA (reference sequence). V was clipped by 3 bases and J by 9 bases; unmatched bases: 8. The CDR3 is 15 amino acids. CDR3 in amino acids: CSASPTGQGSSPLHF. The CDR3, as DNA: TGCAGTGCTAGTCCCACGGGACAGGGGTCTTCACCCCTCCACTTT.

The rearrangement uses TRBV30 and TRBJ1-6; TRBD1 is a possible D gene (5 bases). The germline V and J ends were trimmed by 0 bases and 9 bases, with 12 bases remaining between them. The CDR3 consists of 14 residues. Germline CDR1 GTSNPN, CDR2 SVGIG (reference sequence). This chain's CDR3 is CAWSVTRDSSPLHF. The CDR3 DNA reads as TGTGCCTGGAGTGTAACCAGGGATAGTTCACCCCTCCACTTT.

This clone was observed a few times. J is TRBJ1-2 and V is TRBV28, with D perhaps TRBD1 (5 bases). CDR1 is MDHEN and CDR2 is SYDVKM in the germline V gene. This CDR3 has 13 residues. Trimming shortened V by 4 bases and J by 3 bases, and 9 bases separated the two germline ends. This CDR3 is CASSSGDYYGYTF. Here the CDR3 DNA reads TGTGCCAGCAGTTCTGGGGACTACTATGGCTACACCTTC.

The chain joins TRBV5-4 to TRBJ2-1, with D perhaps TRBD2 (7 bases). Trimming removed 2 bases at V and 3 bases at J, with 12 bases between. Germline V gene data show CDR1 as SGHNT and CDR2 as YYREEE (reference sequence). This CDR3 has 15 residues. CDR3 nucleotide sequence: TGTGCCAGCAGCTTAGGGGGGGTTAGCTACAATGAGCAGTTCTTC. It is translated as CASSLGGVSYNEQFF.

The chain couples TRBV20-1 to TRBJ2-3; 7 nucleotides match TRBD2. The CDR3 contains 13 residues. The germline gives CDR1 DFQATT, CDR2 SNEGSKA (reference sequence). The V and J ends lost 3 bases and 1 base, in that order; junction bases with no gene match: 1. DNA for the CDR3: TGCAGTGCTAGTCTAGCGGGCACAGATACGCAGTATTTT. Encoded protein: CSASLAGTDTQYF.